The 8 T cell receptor beta chains presented below share a single source sample, sequenced in a study of cytomegalovirus exposure and HLA in healthy donors. PCR amplification relied on 60 Vbeta primers (plus 13 Jbeta primers). Method: immunoSEQ multiplex PCR; TCRdb's copy keeps in-frame clones and lacks some. In the table there are about 170,000 clones, roughly 83% of which are singletons. The specimen was PBMCs. The receptors stem from a woman aged 50 to 60 in good health and CMV-seronegative.

Here the CDR3 DNA reads TGTGCCAGCAGTTCCCCAGGGGGGCAAACGACCCAGTACTTC. Protein: CASSSPGGQTTQYF. The genes are TRBV28 and TRBJ2-5; the D gene is possibly TRBD1 (7 bases). The germline CDR1 and CDR2 sequences are MDHEN and SYDVKM. The V end was cut by 4 bases, the J end by 7 bases, with 16 bases between. The CDR3 sequence is 14 residues long.

This sequence joins TRBV19 and TRBJ1-3, with D perhaps TRBD1 (5 bases). This CDR3 spans 14 amino acids. Germline values: CDR1 LNHDA, CDR2 SQIVND (reference sequence). V was cut by 5 bases and J by 2 bases, with 10 bases left in between. The CDR3 is CASSRPGPGNTIYF. The CDR3 DNA sequence: TGTGCCAGTAGTCGGCCAGGGCCTGGAAACACCATATATTTT.

The chain combines TRBV5-1 with TRBJ1-2; D is uncertain. The germline CDR1 and CDR2 sequences are SGHRS and YFSETQ. The length of the CDR3 is 15 residues. V was shortened by 0 bases and J by 7 bases, with 16 bases between the two germline ends. The CDR3 region is CASSLVDSPSGGYTF. Written as DNA, the CDR3 is TGCGCCAGCAGCTTGGTGGACTCTCCTTCGGGTGGCTACACCTTC. The entire variable domain, with the rest obtained from reference TRBV5-1 and TRBJ1-2, is as follows: KAGVTQTPRYLIKTRGQQVTLSCSPISGHRSVSWYQQTPGQGLQFLFEYFSETQRNKGNFPGRFSGRQFSNSRSEMNVSTLELGDSALYLCASSLVDSPSGGYTFGSGTRLTVV.

The chain carries TRBV7-9 and TRBJ2-3, with D possibly being TRBD1 (6 bases). The ends were cut back, 5 bases at V and 1 base at J, with 19 bases in the middle. Germline V gives CDR1 SEHNR, CDR2 FQNEAQ (reference sequence). The CDR3 is 17 residues long. This CDR3 reads CASSAHRDIVGTDTQYF. The CDR3 DNA reads TGTGCCAGCAGCGCCCACAGGGACATAGTCGGCACAGATACGCAGTATTTT.

The chain recombines TRBV7-2 with TRBJ1-5; a possible D gene is TRBD1 (5 bases). Trimming removed 5 bases at V and 7 bases at J, with 15 bases between. CDR1 is SGHTA and CDR2 is FQGNSA in the germline V gene. The CDR3 length is 14 residues. The CDR3: CASSTVVGQQPQHF. The CDR3 coding sequence is TGTGCCAGCAGCACAGTAGTTGGACAACAGCCCCAGCATTTT.

The chain carries TRBV11-2 and TRBJ2-1; D not certain. The length of the CDR3 is 14 residues. Germline V gene sequence: CDR1 SGHAT, CDR2 FQNNGV. V dropped 3 bases and J dropped 0 bases, with 6 bases sitting between them. The CDR3 sequence: CASSFPSSYNEQFF. CDR3 DNA sequence: TGTGCCAGCAGCTTTCCCTCCTCCTACAATGAGCAGTTCTTC.

This chain links TRBV6-1 with TRBJ2-7; TRBD1 agrees at 12 bases. V lost 4 bases and J lost 7; bases outside the gene matches: 5. Germline CDR1 MNHNS, CDR2 SASEGT. The length of the CDR3 is 14 residues. The chain's CDR3 is CASSGGQGAREQYF. DNA for the CDR3: TGTGCCAGCAGTGGGGGACAGGGGGCCAGGGAGCAGTACTTC.

The chain recombines TRBV5-6 with TRBJ1-4; no reliable D call. Germline V gives CDR1 SGHDT, CDR2 YYEEEE. The CDR3 consists of 15 residues. Trimming pared 1 base from V and 0 bases from J, leaving 7 bases between. The CDR3 DNA is TGTGCCAGCAGCTTGTACGGTGCAACTAATGAAAAACTGTTTTTT. Encoded protein: CASSLYGATNEKLFF.